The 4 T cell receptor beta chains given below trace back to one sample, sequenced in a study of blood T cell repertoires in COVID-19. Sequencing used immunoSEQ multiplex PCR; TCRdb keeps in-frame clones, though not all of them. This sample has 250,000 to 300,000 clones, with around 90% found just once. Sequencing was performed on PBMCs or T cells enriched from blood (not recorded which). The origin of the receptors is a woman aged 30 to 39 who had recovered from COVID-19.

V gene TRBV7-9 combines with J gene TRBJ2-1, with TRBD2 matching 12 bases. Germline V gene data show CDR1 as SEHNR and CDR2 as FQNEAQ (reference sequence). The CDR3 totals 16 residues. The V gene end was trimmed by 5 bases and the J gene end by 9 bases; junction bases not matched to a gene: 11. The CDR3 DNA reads TGTGCCAGCAGCAGTCGCACTAGCGGGAGGACATCTGAGCAGTTCTTC. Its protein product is CASSSRTSGRTSEQFF.

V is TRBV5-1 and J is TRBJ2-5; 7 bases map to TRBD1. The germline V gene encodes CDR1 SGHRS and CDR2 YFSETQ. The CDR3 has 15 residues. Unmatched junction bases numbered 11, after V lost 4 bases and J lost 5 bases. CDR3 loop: CASSPSGTAGETQYF. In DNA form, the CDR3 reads TGCGCCAGCAGCCCTTCCGGGACAGCAGGGGAGACCCAGTACTTC. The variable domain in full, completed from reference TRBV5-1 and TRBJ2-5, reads KAGVTQTPRYLIKTRGQQVTLSCSPISGHRSVSWYQQTPGQGLQFLFEYFSETQRNKGNFPGRFSGRQFSNSRSEMNVSTLELGDSALYLCASSPSGTAGETQYFGPGTRLLVL.

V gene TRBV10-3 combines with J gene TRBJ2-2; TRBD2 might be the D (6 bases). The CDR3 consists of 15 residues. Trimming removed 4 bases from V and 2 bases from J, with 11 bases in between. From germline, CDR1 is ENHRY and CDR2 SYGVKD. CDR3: CAISGLASNTGELFF. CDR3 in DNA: TGTGCCATCAGTGGGCTAGCGAGCAACACCGGGGAGCTGTTTTTT.

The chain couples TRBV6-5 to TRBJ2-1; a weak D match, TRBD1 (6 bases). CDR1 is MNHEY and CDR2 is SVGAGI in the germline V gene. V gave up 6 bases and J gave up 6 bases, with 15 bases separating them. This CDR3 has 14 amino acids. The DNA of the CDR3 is TGTGCCAGCAGACCTACAGGGTTCCGCAATGAGCAGTTCTTC. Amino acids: CASRPTGFRNEQFF.